This is a list of T cell receptor beta chains from one sample in a study of identifying expanded T cells in peripheral blood. Here immunoSEQ multiplex PCR was the method, and the copy in TCRdb shows in-frame clones only, minus some. The sample holds around 120,000 clones; approximately 90% are singletons and the top ten take 16%. Sequencing was carried out using blood. The receptors stem from a person aged 18 to 70 in good health. Both conserved end residues are part of each CDR3. The order of the fields is D gene, clone size, V gene, J gene, CDR3 protein, CDR3 DNA. D genes are given only for firm matches. Rows may omit the clone size; those that give it use once, few, many or a size class.

>-|once|TRBV6-5|TRBJ2-2
CASSRDLNTGELFF
TGTGCCAGCAGTCGGGACTTAAACACCGGGGAGCTGTTTTTT
>TRBD2|-|TRBV15|TRBJ2-5
CATSRRLHSGGRPPVGTQYF
TGTGCCACCAGCAGGCGTCTCCATAGCGGGGGACGCCCGCCGGTTGGGACCCAGTACTTC
>-|-|TRBV2|TRBJ2-7
CASSEGRGRGKSYEQYF
TGTGCCAGCAGTGAGGGAAGGGGGCGCGGGAAAAGCTACGAGCAGTACTTC
>-|-|TRBV9|TRBJ1-6
CASSVGRPSSPLHF
TGTGCCAGCAGCGTAGGCCGACCTAGTTCACCCCTCCACTTT
>TRBD2|-|TRBV29-1|TRBJ2-1
CSVLKRGVYNEQFF
TGCAGCGTCCTAAAGCGGGGTGTGTACAATGAGCAGTTCTTC
>TRBD2|-|TRBV6-5|TRBJ2-1
CASSLGLAMVEQFF
TGTGCCAGCAGTTTGGGACTAGCGATGGTTGAGCAGTTCTTC
>-|few|TRBV25-1|TRBJ1-6
CASSKGNSPLHF
TGTGCCAGCAGCAAGGGTAATTCACCCCTCCACTTT
>-|-|TRBV29-1|TRBJ1-2
CSVGNWGSYTF
TGCAGCGTTGGTAATTGGGGGAGCTACACCTTC
>-|-|TRBV18|TRBJ1-1
CASSPRTGPNTEAFF
TGTGCCAGCTCACCGCGGACCGGGCCAAACACTGAAGCTTTCTTT
>-|-|TRBV7-9|TRBJ1-1
CASEPLLRGTEAFF
TGTGCCAGCGAACCCCTCTTGCGGGGCACTGAAGCTTTCTTT
>TRBD1|once|TRBV7-6|TRBJ1-3
CASSHRDSSIINSGNTIYF
TGTGCCAGCAGCCACCGGGACAGTAGCATCATTAACTCTGGAAACACCATATATTTT
>-|-|TRBV29-1|TRBJ1-1
CSVDQGRRLSEAFF
TGCAGCGTTGACCAAGGACGGAGGTTATCTGAAGCTTTCTTT
>TRBD1|-|TRBV7-9|TRBJ2-1
CASSASTGASYNEQFF
TGTGCCAGCAGCGCCTCGACAGGGGCGTCCTACAATGAGCAGTTCTTC
>TRBD1|-|TRBV10-3|TRBJ2-5
CAISPGQGEGETQYF
TGTGCCATCTCTCCGGGACAGGGTGAGGGAGAGACCCAGTACTTC
>-|-|TRBV2|TRBJ2-5
CASRQETQYF
TGTGCCAGCAGGCAAGAGACCCAGTACTTC
>-|once|TRBV25-1|TRBJ1-2
CATSEYFGSGDDYTF
TGTGCCACCAGTGAATATTTCGGGTCAGGGGATGACTACACCTTC
>-|-|TRBV2|TRBJ2-2
CASSEAQAGELFF
TGTGCCAGCAGTGAAGCACAAGCCGGGGAGCTGTTTTTT
>-|-|TRBV6-6|TRBJ2-4
CASSYTLPKNIQYF
TGTGCCAGCAGTTACACACTGCCCAAAAACATTCAGTACTTC
>TRBD1|-|TRBV4-3|TRBJ1-2
CASSQDWAGGNYGYTF
TGCGCCAGCAGCCAAGATTGGGCAGGGGGGAACTATGGCTACACCTTC
>-|-|TRBV27|TRBJ1-5
CASSFLGPRGAQHF
TGTGCCAGCAGTTTCCTCGGACCACGAGGGGCCCAGCATTTT
>TRBD1|once|TRBV7-9|TRBJ1-4
CASGYRGSMNEKLFF
TGTGCCAGCGGGTACAGGGGGTCCATGAATGAAAAACTGTTTTTT
>-|-|TRBV11-3|TRBJ2-5
CASSLRGQETQYF
TGTGCCAGCAGCTTAAGGGGGCAAGAGACCCAGTACTTC
>-|-|TRBV11-2|TRBJ1-2
CASSLDRAIRYGYTF
TGTGCCAGCAGCTTAGACAGGGCAATTCGGTACGGCTACACCTTC
>TRBD1|-|TRBV7-2|TRBJ2-1
CASSQLQGEQFF
TGTGCCAGCAGCCAACTACAGGGGGAGCAGTTCTTC
>-|-|TRBV16|TRBJ2-7
CASSQWKSSYEQYF
TGTGCCAGCAGCCAATGGAAAAGCTCCTACGAGCAGTACTTC
>-|once|TRBV27|TRBJ2-7
CASSLGGRRQQYF
TGTGCCAGCAGTCTTGGAGGGAGGCGGCAGCAGTACTTC
>TRBD1|-|TRBV9|TRBJ2-3
CASTRQGVSDTQYF
TGTGCCAGCACCAGACAGGGGGTGTCGGATACGCAGTATTTT
>TRBD1|-|TRBV2|TRBJ1-5
CASSNPGQQYSNQPQHF
TGTGCCAGCAGTAATCCGGGACAGCAATATAGCAATCAGCCCCAGCATTTT
>TRBD1|-|TRBV30|TRBJ1-5
CAWSPDRDQPQHF
TGTGCCTGGAGTCCGGACAGGGACCAGCCCCAGCATTTT
>-|-|TRBV7-9|TRBJ2-7
CASSRTGTSYEQYF
TGTGCCAGCAGCCGCACCGGAACCTCCTACGAGCAGTACTTC
>TRBD2|-|TRBV9|TRBJ2-2
CASEPGLAGGLLPNTGELFF
TGTGCCAGCGAACCAGGACTAGCGGGGGGGTTACTGCCGAACACCGGGGAGCTGTTTTTT
>-|-|TRBV7-2|TRBJ2-7
CASSFRQPGTRYYEQYF
TGTGCCAGCAGCTTCAGGCAACCCGGGACAAGGTACTACGAGCAGTACTTC
>TRBD1|-|TRBV15|TRBJ2-7
CATSRDSLATGNYEQYF
TGTGCCACCAGCAGAGACTCCCTCGCGACAGGGAACTACGAGCAGTACTTC
>-|-|TRBV28|TRBJ2-1
CASSSSDPTIAYNEQFF
-
>-|once|TRBV6-1|TRBJ2-2
CASSERDWNTGELFF
TGTGCCAGCAGTGAGAGGGACTGGAACACCGGGGAGCTGTTTTTT